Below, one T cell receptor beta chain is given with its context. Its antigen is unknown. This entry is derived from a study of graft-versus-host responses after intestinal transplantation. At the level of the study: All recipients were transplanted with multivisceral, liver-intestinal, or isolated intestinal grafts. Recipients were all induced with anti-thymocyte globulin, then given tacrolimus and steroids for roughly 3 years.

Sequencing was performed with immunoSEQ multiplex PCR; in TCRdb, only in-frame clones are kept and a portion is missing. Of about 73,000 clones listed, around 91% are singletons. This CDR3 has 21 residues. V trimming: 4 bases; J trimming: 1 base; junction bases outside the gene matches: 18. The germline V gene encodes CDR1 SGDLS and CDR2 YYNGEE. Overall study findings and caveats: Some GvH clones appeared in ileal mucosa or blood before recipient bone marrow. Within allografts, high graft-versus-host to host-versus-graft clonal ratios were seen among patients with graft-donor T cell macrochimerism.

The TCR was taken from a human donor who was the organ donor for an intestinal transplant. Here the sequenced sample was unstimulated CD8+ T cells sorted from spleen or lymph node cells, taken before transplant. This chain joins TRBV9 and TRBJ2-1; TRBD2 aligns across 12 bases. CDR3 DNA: TGTGCCAGCAGCCACCCCATGAGAGGACTAGCGGGGCAAATATCCTACAATGAGCAGTTCTTC. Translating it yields CASSHPMRGLAGQISYNEQFF.